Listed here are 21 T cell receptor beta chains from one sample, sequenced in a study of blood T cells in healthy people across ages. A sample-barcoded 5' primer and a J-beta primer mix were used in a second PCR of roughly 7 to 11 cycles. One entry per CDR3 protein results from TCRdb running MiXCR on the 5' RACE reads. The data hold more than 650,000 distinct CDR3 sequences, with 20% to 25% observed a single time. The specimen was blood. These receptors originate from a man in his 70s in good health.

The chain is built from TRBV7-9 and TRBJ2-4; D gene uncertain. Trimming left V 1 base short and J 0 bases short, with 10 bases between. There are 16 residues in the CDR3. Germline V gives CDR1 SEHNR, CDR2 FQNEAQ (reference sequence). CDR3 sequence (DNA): TGTGCCAGCAGCTTAGTCCCCAGTCTAGCCAAAAACATTCAGTACTTC. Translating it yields CASSLVPSLAKNIQYF.

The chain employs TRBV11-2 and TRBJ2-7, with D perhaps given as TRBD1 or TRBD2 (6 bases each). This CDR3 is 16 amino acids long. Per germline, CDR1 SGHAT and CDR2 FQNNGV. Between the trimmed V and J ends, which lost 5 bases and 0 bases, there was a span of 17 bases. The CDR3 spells CASSQINPGASYEQYF. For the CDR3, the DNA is TGTGCCAGCAGCCAAATTAACCCGGGGGCCTCCTACGAGCAGTACTTC. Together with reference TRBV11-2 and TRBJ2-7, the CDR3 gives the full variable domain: EAGVAQSPRYKIIEKRQSVAFWCNPISGHATLYWYQQILGQGPKLLIQFQNNGVVDDSQLPKDRFSAERLKGVDSTLKIQPAKLEDSAVYLCASSQINPGASYEQYFGPGTRLTVT.

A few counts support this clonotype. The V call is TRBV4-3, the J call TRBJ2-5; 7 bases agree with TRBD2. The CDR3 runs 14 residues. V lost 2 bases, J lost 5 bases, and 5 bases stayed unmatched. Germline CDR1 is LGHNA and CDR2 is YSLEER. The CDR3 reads CASSQWTRSETQYF. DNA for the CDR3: TGCGCCAGCAGCCAATGGACTAGGTCGGAGACCCAGTACTTC.

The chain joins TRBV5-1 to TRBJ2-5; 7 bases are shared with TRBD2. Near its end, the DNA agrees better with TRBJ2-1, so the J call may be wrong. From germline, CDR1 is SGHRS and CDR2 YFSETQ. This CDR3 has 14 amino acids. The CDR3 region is CASSFVLADNEQFF. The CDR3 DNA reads TGCGCCAGCAGCTTCGTTCTAGCGGACAATGAGCAGTTCTTC.

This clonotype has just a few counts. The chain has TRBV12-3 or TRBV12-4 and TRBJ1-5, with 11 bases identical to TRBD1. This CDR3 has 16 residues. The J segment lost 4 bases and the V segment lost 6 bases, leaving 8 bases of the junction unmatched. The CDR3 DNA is TGTGCCAGCAGCGGACAGGGGGCACTGAGTAATCAGCCCCAGCATTTT. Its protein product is CASSGQGALSNQPQHF.

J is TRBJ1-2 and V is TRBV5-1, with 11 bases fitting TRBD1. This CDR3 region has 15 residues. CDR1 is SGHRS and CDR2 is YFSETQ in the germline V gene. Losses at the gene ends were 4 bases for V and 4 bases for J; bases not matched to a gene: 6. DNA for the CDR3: TGCGCCAGCAGCCCCCCGGGACAGGGGGGCTATGGCTACACCTTC. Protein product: CASSPPGQGGYGYTF.

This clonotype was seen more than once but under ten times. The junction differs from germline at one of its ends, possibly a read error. CDR3 amino acids: CASSGAPTPNGF. The CDR3 DNA reads as TGTGCCAGCAGCGGGGCACCCACGCCTAATGGCTTC. The chain has TRBV12-3 or TRBV12-4 and TRBJ2-5; D is tentatively TRBD1 or TRBD2 (5 bases each). This CDR3 region has 12 residues.

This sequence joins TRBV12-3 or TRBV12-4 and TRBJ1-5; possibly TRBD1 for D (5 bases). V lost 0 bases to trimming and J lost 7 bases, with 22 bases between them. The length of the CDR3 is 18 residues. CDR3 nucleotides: TGTGCCAGCAGTTTAGCGGCGTGGGGTGAGGGGAGGGCGCAGCCCCAGCATTTT. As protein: CASSLAAWGEGRAQPQHF.

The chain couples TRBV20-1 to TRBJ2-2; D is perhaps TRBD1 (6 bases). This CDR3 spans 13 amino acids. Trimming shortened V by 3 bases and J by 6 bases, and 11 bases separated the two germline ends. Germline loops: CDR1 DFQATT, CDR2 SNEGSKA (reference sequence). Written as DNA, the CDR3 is TGCAGTGCTAGTGATGGACAGCCCGGGGAGCTGTTTTTT. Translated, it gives CSASDGQPGELFF.

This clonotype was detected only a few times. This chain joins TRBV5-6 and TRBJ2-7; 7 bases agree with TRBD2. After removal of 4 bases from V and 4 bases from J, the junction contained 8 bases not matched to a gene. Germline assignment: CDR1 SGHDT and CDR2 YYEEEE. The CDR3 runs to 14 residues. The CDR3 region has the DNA TGTGCCAGCAGCCTGTATGTGGGGGGGTACGAGCAGTACGTC. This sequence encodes CASSLYVGGYEQYV.

The CDR3 nucleotides are TGTGCCAGCAGCTTCGGGGGGGCTGGACGTACCGGGGAGCTGTTTTTT. This gives the protein CASSFGGAGRTGELFF. The chain recombines TRBV7-9 with TRBJ2-2, with TRBD2 matching over 8 bases. J gave up 5 bases and V 3 bases, and 8 bases lay outside the gene matches. Per the germline V gene, CDR1 is SEHNR and CDR2 is FQNEAQ (reference sequence). The CDR3 runs to 16 residues.

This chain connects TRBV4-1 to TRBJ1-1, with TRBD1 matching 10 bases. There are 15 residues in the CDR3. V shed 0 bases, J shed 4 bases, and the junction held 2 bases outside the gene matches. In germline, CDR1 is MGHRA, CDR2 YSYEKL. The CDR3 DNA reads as TGCGCCAGCAGCCAAGAGGGGACAGGGGTCACTGAAGCTTTCTTT. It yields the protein CASSQEGTGVTEAFF.

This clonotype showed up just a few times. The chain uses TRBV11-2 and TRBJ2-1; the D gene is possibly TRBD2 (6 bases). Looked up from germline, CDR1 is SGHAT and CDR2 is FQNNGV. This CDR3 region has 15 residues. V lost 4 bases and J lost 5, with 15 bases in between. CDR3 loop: CASSSGTGINNEQFF. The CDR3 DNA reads TGTGCCAGCAGCTCCGGGACTGGGATCAACAATGAGCAGTTCTTC.

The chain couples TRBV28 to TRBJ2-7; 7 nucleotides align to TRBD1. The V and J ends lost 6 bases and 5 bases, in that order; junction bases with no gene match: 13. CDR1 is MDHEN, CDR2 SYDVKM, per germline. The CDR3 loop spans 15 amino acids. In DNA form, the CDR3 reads TGTGCCAGCAGCCCGGGGACAGACCCTTTCGACGAGCAGTACGTC. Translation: CASSPGTDPFDEQYV.

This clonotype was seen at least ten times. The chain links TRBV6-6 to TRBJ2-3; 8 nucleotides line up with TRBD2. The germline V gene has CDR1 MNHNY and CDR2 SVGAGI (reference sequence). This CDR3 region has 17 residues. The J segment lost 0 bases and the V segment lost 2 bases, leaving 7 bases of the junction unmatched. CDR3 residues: CASSYALAGPSTDTQYF. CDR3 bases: TGTGCCAGCAGTTACGCCTTAGCGGGACCTAGCACAGATACGCAGTATTTT.

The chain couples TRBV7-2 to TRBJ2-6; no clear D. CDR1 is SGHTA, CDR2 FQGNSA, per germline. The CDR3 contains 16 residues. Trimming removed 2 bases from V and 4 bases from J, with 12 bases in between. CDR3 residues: CASSLLGDPGANVLTF. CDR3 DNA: TGTGCCAGCAGCTTATTAGGAGATCCCGGGGCCAACGTCCTGACTTTC.

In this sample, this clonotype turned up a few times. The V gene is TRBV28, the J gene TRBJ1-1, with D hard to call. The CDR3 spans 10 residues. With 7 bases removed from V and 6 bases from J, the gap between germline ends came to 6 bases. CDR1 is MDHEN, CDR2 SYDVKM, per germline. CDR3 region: CASKDSEAFF. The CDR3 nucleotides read TGTGCCAGCAAGGACTCTGAAGCTTTCTTT.

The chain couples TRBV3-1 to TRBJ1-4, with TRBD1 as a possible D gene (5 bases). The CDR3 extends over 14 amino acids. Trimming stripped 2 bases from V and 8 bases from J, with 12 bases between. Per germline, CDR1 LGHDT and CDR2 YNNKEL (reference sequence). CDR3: CASSQSGTDEKLFF. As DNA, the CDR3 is TGTGCCAGCAGCCAATCGGGGACGGACGAAAAACTGTTTTTT. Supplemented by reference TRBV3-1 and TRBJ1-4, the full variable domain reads DTAVSQTPKYLVTQMGNDKSIKCEQNLGHDTMYWYKQDSKKFLKIMFSYNNKELIINETVPNRFSPKSPDKAHLNLHINSLELGDSAVYFCASSQSGTDEKLFFGSGTQLSVL.

CDR3 region: CASRTGNYEQYF. CDR3 DNA sequence: TGTGCCAGCAGGACAGGGAACTACGAGCAGTACTTC. This rearrangement joins TRBV6-5 to TRBJ2-7; 7 bases align to TRBD1. The germline gives CDR1 MNHEY, CDR2 SVGAGI. This CDR3 comprises 12 residues. V lost 6 bases to trimming and J lost 3 bases; unmatched junction nucleotides: 2.

CDR3 in DNA: TGCAGCGTTGAAAAGACAGGGGGGGAGACCCAGTACTTC. This codes for CSVEKTGGETQYF. This chain uses TRBV29-1 with TRBJ2-5, with 9 bases fitting TRBD1. There are 13 residues in the CDR3. Trimming took 2 bases from V and 5 from J; bases not matched to a gene: 3. CDR1 and CDR2 from the germline V gene are SQVTM and ANQGSEA.

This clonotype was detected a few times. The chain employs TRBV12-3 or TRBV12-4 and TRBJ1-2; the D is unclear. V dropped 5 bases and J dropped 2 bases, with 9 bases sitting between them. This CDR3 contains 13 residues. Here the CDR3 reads CASSIGRNYGYTF. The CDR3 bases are TGTGCCAGCAGTATAGGACGGAACTATGGCTACACCTTC.